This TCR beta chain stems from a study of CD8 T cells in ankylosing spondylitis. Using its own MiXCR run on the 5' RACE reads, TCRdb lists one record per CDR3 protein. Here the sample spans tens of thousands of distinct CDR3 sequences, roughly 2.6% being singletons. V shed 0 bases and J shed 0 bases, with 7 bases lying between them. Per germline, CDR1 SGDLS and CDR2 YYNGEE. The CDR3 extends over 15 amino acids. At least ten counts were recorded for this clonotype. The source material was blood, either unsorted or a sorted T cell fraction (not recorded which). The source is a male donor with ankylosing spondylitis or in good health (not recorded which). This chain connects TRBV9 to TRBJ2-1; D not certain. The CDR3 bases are TGTGCCAGCAGCGTAGGAGTTAACTCCTACAATGAGCAGTTCTTC. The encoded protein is CASSVGVNSYNEQFF.